Listed below are T cell receptor beta chains from one sample, sequenced in a study of blood T cell repertoires in COVID-19. Method: immunoSEQ multiplex PCR; TCRdb's copy keeps in-frame clones and lacks some. In the table there are about 220,000 clones, approximately 82% of which are singletons. Sequenced material: peripheral blood. Every receptor here comes from a woman of 80 years or more with acute or convalescent COVID-19. The CDR3 runs from the conserved cysteine through the conserved F or W. A D gene is named only where the DNA matches it firmly. Clone size is given for some rows only: seen once, a few or many times, or a class if the clone is expanded.

D	V	size	J	CDR3	DNA
NA	TRBV10-3	NA	TRBJ1-1	CAISSRGRGSGTEAFF	TGTGCCATCAGTTCCAGGGGTCGGGGTTCAGGGACTGAAGCTTTCTTT
TRBD2	TRBV12-5	NA	TRBJ2-7	CASGPGLAGGRLYEQYF	TGTGCTAGTGGTCCAGGACTAGCGGGGGGTCGACTCTACGAGCAGTACTTC
NA	TRBV2	once	TRBJ1-1	CASSEIRGGSEAFF	TGTGCCAGCAGTGAAATTCGGGGAGGATCTGAAGCTTTCTTT
NA	TRBV7-8	NA	TRBJ1-5	CASSLLEGLYSNQPQHF	TGTGCCAGCAGCTTATTGGAGGGGCTTTATAGCAATCAGCCCCAGCATTTT
NA	TRBV11-3	NA	TRBJ1-1	CASSLGPGEAFF	TGTGCCAGCAGCTTAGGGCCCGGGGAAGCTTTCTTT
TRBD1	TRBV5-1	NA	TRBJ1-1	CASSLARTGTTEAFF	TGCGCCAGCAGCTTGGCAAGGACAGGGACAACTGAAGCTTTCTTT
NA	TRBV2	NA	TRBJ1-4	CASSADLATNEKLFF	TGTGCCAGCAGTGCCGACCTAGCAACTAATGAAAAACTGTTTTTT
TRBD1	TRBV2	NA	TRBJ2-2	CAREPDRAKRNTGELFF	TGTGCCAGAGAGCCTGACAGGGCTAAGAGGAACACCGGGGAGCTGTTTTTT
TRBD1	TRBV27	NA	TRBJ1-2	CASSLSGQGIGYTF	TGTGCCAGCAGTTTATCGGGACAGGGTATCGGCTACACCTTC
TRBD2	TRBV7-7	NA	TRBJ2-5	CASSPGFRGGETQYF	TGTGCCAGCAGCCCGGGGTTCCGGGGGGGGGAGACCCAGTACTTC
NA	TRBV4-2	NA	TRBJ2-1	CASSQDQGVNEQFF	TGTGCCAGCAGCCAAGATCAAGGGGTCAATGAGCAGTTCTTC
NA	TRBV7-2	NA	TRBJ2-3	CASSLDRTSTDTQYF	TGTGCCAGCAGCTTAGATCGGACTAGCACAGATACGCAGTATTTT
NA	TRBV7-8	NA	TRBJ2-5	CASSLVTGSKETQYF	TGTGCCAGCAGCTTAGTAACCGGGTCGAAAGAGACCCAGTACTTC
NA	TRBV9	NA	TRBJ2-1	CASSAGDSRANEQFF	TGTGCCAGCAGCGCGGGGGACAGTAGGGCCAATGAGCAGTTCTTC
TRBD1	TRBV5-1	NA	TRBJ1-2	CASSSQGENYGYTF	TGCGCCAGCAGCTCTCAGGGGGAGAACTATGGCTACACCTTC
TRBD1	TRBV7-6	NA	TRBJ2-5	CASSLTGTVVKETQYF	TGTGCCAGCAGCCTAACCGGGACAGTAGTTAAAGAGACCCAGTACTTC
NA	TRBV27	NA	TRBJ2-3	CASSFWQSTDTQYF	TGTGCCAGCAGTTTTTGGCAGTCCACAGATACGCAGTATTTT
NA	TRBV3-1/TRBV3-2	NA	TRBJ1-2	CASSHNPTAYGYTF	TGTGCCAGCAGCCACAACCCGACTGCGTATGGCTACACCTTC
NA	TRBV3-1/TRBV3-2	NA	TRBJ1-2	CASSQGQNNYGYTF	TGTGCCAGCAGCCAGGGACAAAATAACTATGGCTACACCTTC
TRBD1	TRBV27	NA	TRBJ1-2	CASSATGTYGYTF	TGTGCCAGCAGTGCGACAGGGACCTATGGCTACACCTTC
NA	TRBV11-3	NA	TRBJ2-2	CASSLGGGTPTGELFF	TGTGCCAGCAGCTTAGGGGGGGGGACACCCACCGGGGAGCTGTTTTTT
NA	TRBV18	NA	TRBJ2-5	CASSLEEETQYF	TGTGCCAGCTCACTTGAGGAGGAGACCCAGTACTTC
NA	TRBV7-2	NA	TRBJ2-7	CASSIRSTGLITGEQYF	TGTGCCAGCAGCATTAGATCCACAGGGCTTATAACGGGAGAGCAGTACTTC
NA	TRBV5-6	once	TRBJ1-1	CASRWGGGTEAFF	TGTGCCAGCAGATGGGGAGGGGGTACTGAAGCTTTCTTT
NA	TRBV7-8	NA	TRBJ1-3	CASSPGGNTIYF	TGTGCCAGCAGCCCCGGGGGAAACACCATATATTTT
TRBD1	TRBV19	few	TRBJ1-2	CASTDRGRANYGYTF	TGTGCCAGTACTGACAGGGGCCGAGCTAACTATGGCTACACCTTC
NA	TRBV6-2/TRBV6-3	NA	TRBJ2-7	CASSSRDSSSYEQYF	TGTGCCAGCAGCTCCCGGGACTCCAGCTCCTACGAGCAGTACTTC
TRBD1	TRBV9	NA	TRBJ2-7	CASSVGPQGISYEQYF	TGTGCCAGCAGCGTAGGTCCACAGGGGATATCCTACGAGCAGTACTTC
TRBD1	TRBV19	NA	TRBJ2-2	CAVQGANTGELFF	TGTGCCGTGCAGGGGGCGAACACCGGGGAGCTGTTTTTT
TRBD1	TRBV10-3	NA	TRBJ1-2	CAISLETGALSYGYTF	TGTGCCATCAGCTTAGAGACAGGGGCTCTAAGCTATGGCTACACCTTC
NA	TRBV13	NA	TRBJ1-3	CASSLGGRQASGNTIYF	TGTGCCAGCAGCTTAGGGGGGAGACAGGCTTCTGGAAACACCATATATTTT
NA	TRBV19	NA	TRBJ2-2	CASGTPNTGELFF	TGTGCCAGCGGGACACCGAACACCGGGGAGCTGTTTTTT
TRBD1	TRBV5-4	NA	TRBJ1-2	CASSLQGTGGYTF	TGTGCCAGCAGTTTACAGGGGACTGGAGGCTACACCTTC
NA	TRBV19	NA	TRBJ1-5	CASSKDSVYQPQHF	TGTGCCAGTAGTAAGGACAGTGTCTATCAGCCCCAGCATTTT
TRBD1	TRBV7-2	NA	TRBJ2-7	CASSWGQGNEQYF	TGTGCCAGCAGCTGGGGACAGGGCAACGAGCAGTACTTC
NA	TRBV13	NA	TRBJ1-1	CASSPTHQGRNTEAFF	TGTGCCAGCAGCCCCACACACCAGGGTCGGAACACTGAAGCTTTCTTT
NA	TRBV7-9	NA	TRBJ1-2	CASRPGQSDGYTF	TGTGCCAGCAGACCTGGACAGTCTGACGGCTACACCTTC
TRBD2	TRBV5-1	NA	TRBJ2-5	CASSRDGGGRETQYF	TGCGCCAGCAGCAGGGATGGCGGGGGGAGGGAGACCCAGTACTTC
TRBD1	TRBV28	NA	TRBJ1-5	CASSARTGLIQPQHF	TGTGCCAGCAGTGCCCGGACAGGGCTGATTCAGCCCCAGCATTTT
NA	TRBV5-4	NA	TRBJ1-5	CASSHRAQLPSYSNQPQHF	TGTGCCAGCAGCCACAGGGCCCAATTACCTTCCTATAGCAATCAGCCCCAGCATTTT
NA	TRBV27	NA	TRBJ2-5	CASSFSPGNFQETQYF	TGTGCCAGCAGTTTTTCCCCAGGGAATTTCCAAGAGACCCAGTACTTC
NA	TRBV7-9	few	TRBJ1-2	CASSLGGGPYIQGYTF	TGTGCCAGCAGCTTAGGTGGGGGCCCCTATATTCAAGGCTACACCTTC
TRBD1	TRBV27	once	TRBJ2-1	CASSFGQANGGYIDEQFF	TGTGCCAGCAGTTTCGGACAGGCCAATGGGGGATACATCGATGAGCAGTTCTTC
NA	TRBV3-1/TRBV3-2	few	TRBJ2-2	CASSQGASPNTGELFF	TGTGCCAGCAGCCAAGGGGCCAGCCCGAACACCGGGGAGCTGTTTTTT
NA	TRBV7-6	NA	TRBJ1-4	CASSLGAVNEKLFF	TGTGCCAGCAGCCTAGGGGCTGTGAATGAAAAACTGTTTTTT
TRBD2	TRBV11-3	NA	TRBJ2-1	CASSLGLAGADRQFF	TGTGCCAGCAGCCTAGGACTAGCGGGGGCGGATAGGCAGTTCTTC
NA	TRBV7-8	few	TRBJ2-7	CASSLVQSSWEQYF	TGTGCCAGCAGCTTAGTCCAGTCATCCTGGGAGCAGTACTTC
NA	TRBV6-5	NA	TRBJ2-5	CATSSVFQETQYF	TGTGCCACCTCATCGGTATTCCAAGAGACCCAGTACTTC